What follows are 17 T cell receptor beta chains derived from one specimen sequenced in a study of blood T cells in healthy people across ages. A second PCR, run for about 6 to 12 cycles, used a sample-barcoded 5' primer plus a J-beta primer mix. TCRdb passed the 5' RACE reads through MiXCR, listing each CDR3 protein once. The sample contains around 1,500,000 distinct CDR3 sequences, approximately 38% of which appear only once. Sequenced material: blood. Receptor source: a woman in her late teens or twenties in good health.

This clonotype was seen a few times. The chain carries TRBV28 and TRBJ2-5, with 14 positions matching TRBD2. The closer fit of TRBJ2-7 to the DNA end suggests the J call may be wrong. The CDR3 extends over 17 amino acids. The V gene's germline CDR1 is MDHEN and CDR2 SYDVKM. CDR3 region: CASSHPPGLAGGREQYF. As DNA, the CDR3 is TGTGCCAGCAGTCACCCCCCTGGACTAGCGGGAGGACGCGAGCAGTACTTC.

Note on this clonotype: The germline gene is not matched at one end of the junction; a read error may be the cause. The CDR3 loop reads CSATGLAVNGQFF. The CDR3 coding sequence is TGCAGTGCTACGGGACTAGCGGTCAATGGGCAGTTCTTC. The chain has TRBV20-1 and TRBJ2-1, with 11 nucleotides matching TRBD2. CDR1 is DFQATT and CDR2 is SNEGSKA in the germline V gene (reference sequence). This CDR3 comprises 13 residues.

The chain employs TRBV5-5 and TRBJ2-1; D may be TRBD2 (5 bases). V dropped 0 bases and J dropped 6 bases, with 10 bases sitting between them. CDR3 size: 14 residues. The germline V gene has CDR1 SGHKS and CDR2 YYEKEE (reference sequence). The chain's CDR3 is CASSLELVINEQFF. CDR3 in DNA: TGTGCCAGCAGCTTGGAACTAGTCATCAATGAGCAGTTCTTC.

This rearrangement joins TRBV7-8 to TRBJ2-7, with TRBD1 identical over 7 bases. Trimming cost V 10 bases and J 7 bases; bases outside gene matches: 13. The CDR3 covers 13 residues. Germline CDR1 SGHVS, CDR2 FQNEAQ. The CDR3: CATGDSQVNEQYF. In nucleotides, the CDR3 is TGTGCCACCGGGGACAGCCAGGTCAATGAGCAGTACTTC.

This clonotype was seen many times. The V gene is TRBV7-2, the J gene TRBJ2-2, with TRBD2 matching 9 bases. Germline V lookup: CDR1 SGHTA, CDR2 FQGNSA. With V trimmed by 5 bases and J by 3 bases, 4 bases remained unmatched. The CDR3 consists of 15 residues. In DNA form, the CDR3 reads TGTGCCAGCAGCGGCGGACTAGCGCACACCGGGGAGCTGTTTTTT. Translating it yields CASSGGLAHTGELFF.

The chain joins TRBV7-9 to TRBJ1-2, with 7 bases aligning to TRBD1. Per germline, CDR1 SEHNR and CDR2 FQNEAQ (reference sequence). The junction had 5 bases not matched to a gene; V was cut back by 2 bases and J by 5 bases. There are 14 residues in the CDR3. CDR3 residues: CASSLSWDRYGYTF. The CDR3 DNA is TGTGCCAGCAGCTTATCCTGGGACAGATATGGCTACACCTTC.

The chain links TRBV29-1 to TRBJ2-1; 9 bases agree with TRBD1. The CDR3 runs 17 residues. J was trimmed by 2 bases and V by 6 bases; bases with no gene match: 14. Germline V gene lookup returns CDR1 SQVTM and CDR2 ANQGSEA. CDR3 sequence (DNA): TGCAGCGTCCGGTCCCCCATGGACAGGGGAACCTACAATGAGCAGTTCTTC. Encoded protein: CSVRSPMDRGTYNEQFF.

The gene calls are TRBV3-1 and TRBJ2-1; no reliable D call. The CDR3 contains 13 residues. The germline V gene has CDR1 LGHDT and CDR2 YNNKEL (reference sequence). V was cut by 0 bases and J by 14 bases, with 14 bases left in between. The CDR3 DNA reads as TGTGCCAGCAGCCAAGATTTCGGCGGAGAGGAGTTCTTC. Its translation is CASSQDFGGEEFF.

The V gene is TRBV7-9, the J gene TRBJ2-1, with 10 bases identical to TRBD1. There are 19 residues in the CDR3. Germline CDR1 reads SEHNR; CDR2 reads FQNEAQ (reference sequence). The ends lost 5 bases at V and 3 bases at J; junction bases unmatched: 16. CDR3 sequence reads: CASSRLGQGNLDDYNEQFF. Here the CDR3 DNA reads TGTGCCAGCAGCAGACTGGGACAGGGGAACCTAGACGACTACAATGAGCAGTTCTTC.

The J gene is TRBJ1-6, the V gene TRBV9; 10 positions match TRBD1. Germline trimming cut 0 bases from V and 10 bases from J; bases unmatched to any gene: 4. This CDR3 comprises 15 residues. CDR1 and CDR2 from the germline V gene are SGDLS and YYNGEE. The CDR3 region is CASSVVGTGESPLHF. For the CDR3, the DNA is TGTGCCAGCAGCGTAGTAGGGACAGGGGAATCACCCCTCCACTTT.

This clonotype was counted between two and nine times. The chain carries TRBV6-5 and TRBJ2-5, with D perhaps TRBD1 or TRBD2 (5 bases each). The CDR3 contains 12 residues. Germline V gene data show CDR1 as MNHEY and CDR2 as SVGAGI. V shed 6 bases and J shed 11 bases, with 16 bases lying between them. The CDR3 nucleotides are TGTGCCAGCAGCCGGGACCGGGCAGGGCAGTACTTC. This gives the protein CASSRDRAGQYF.

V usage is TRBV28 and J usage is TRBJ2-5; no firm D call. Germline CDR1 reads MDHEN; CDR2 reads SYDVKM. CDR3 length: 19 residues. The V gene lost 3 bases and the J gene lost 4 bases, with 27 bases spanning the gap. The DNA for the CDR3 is TGTGCCAGCAGTTTCCGGATTCTGGTAATCGATAGGTCGATAGAGACCCAGTACTTC. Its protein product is CASSFRILVIDRSIETQYF.

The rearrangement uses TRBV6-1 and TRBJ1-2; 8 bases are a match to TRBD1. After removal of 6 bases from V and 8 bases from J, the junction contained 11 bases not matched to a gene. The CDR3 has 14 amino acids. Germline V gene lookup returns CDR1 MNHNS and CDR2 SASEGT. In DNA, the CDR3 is TGTGCCAGCAGACACGACCGGACAGGGTACGGCTACACCTTC. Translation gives CASRHDRTGYGYTF.

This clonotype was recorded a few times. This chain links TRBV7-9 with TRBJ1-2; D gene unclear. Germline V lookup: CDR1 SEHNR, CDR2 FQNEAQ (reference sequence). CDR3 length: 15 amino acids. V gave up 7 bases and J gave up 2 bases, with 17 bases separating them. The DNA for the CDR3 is TGTGCCAGCACCACGCCAGCACCGAAAAACTATGGCTACACCTTC. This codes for CASTTPAPKNYGYTF.

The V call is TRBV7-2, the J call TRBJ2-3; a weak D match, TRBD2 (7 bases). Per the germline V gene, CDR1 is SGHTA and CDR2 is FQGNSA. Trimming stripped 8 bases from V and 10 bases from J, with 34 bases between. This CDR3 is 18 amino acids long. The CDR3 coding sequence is TGTGCCAGCGGCGCCTACAGGGCACTAGCGTCCCTAGAGGGTGCGCAGTATTTT. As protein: CASGAYRALASLEGAQYF.

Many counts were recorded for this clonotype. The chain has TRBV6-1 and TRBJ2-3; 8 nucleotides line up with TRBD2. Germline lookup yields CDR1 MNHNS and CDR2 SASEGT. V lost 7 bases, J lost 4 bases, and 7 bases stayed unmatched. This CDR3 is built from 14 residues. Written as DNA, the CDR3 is TGTGCCAGCACTCTCAGCGGGAGTCCAGATACGCAGTATTTT. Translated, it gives CASTLSGSPDTQYF.

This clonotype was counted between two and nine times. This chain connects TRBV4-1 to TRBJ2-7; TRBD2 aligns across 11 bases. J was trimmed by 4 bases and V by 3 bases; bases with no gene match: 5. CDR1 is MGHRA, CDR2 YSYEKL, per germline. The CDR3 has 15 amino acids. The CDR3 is CASSQTSGEFYEQYF. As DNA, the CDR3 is TGCGCCAGCAGCCAGACTAGCGGGGAGTTTTACGAGCAGTACTTC.